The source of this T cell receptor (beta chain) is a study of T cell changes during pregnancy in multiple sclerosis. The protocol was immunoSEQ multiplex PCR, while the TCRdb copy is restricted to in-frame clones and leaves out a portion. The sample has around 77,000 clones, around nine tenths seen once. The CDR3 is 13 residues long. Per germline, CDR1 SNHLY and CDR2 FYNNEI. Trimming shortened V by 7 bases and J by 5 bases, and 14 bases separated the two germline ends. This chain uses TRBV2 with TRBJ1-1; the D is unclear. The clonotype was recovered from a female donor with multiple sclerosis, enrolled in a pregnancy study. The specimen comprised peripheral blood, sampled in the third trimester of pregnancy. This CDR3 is CASTYSRWTEAFF. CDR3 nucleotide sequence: TGTGCCAGCACCTACTCCCGGTGGACTGAAGCTTTCTTT. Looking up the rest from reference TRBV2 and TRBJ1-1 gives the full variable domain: EPEVTQTPSHQVTQMGQEVILRCVPISNHLYFYWYRQILGQKVEFLVSFYNNEISEKSEIFDDQFSVERPDGSNFTLKIRSTKLEDSAMYFCASTYSRWTEAFFGQGTRLTVV.